This is a list of T cell receptor beta chains from one sample in a study of response to subunit inactivated influenza vaccine. TCRdb processed the RT-PCR reads anew with MiXCR; each CDR3 protein has one entry. The data hold hundreds of thousands of distinct CDR3 sequences, with around a fifth observed a single time. The specimen comprised PBMCs from blood, sampled around 22 months after vaccination. Source of these receptors: a man aged 45 to 70 who received an inactivated influenza vaccine. Both conserved end residues are part of each CDR3. A D gene is named only where the DNA matches it firmly. Some rows mark clone size as missing; the rest say once, few, many or name a class of expanded clone.

V,size,J,D,DNA,CDR3
TRBV28,NA,TRBJ2-7,TRBD1,TGTGCCAGCAGTTTGACAGGGGAGACCTACGAGCAGTACTTC,CASSLTGETYEQYF
TRBV14,NA,TRBJ2-3,TRBD2,TGTGCCAGCAGCCAACAACTAGCGACCCACACAGATACGCAGTATTTT,CASSQQLATHTDTQYF
TRBV2,few,TRBJ1-2,NA,TGTGCCAGCAGCCCAGGGGAGTGGGGCTACACCTTC,CASSPGEWGYTF
TRBV6-1,NA,TRBJ2-1,TRBD1,TGTGCCAGCAGTCGGGGACAGTACAATGAGCAGTTCTTC,CASSRGQYNEQFF
TRBV5-5,many,TRBJ2-5,NA,TGTGCCAGCAGCTTGCCGGGAGCCGGGCAAGAGACCCAGTACTTC,CASSLPGAGQETQYF
TRBV29-1,NA,TRBJ2-3,TRBD2,TGCAGCGTGGGGGGGGGTCCCGGCACAGATACGCAGTATTTT,CSVGGGPGTDTQYF
TRBV5-6,NA,TRBJ1-2,NA,TGTGCCAGCAGCTTGAAGGGCAAGTCATATGGCTACACCTTC,CASSLKGKSYGYTF
TRBV5-1,NA,TRBJ2-7,TRBD1,TGCGCCAGCAGCTCCGGACAGGGGTCCCCCTACGAGCAGTACTTC,CASSSGQGSPYEQYF
TRBV5-1,few,TRBJ2-2,TRBD1,TGCGCCAGCAGCTTGCTGGGACAGGGCGACACCGGGGAGCTGTTTTTT,CASSLLGQGDTGELFF
TRBV4-1,few,TRBJ2-1,NA,TGCGCCAGCAGCCAAGATCTTGGACGGGACCCCTCCTACAATGAGCAGTTCTTC,CASSQDLGRDPSYNEQFF
TRBV6-1,NA,TRBJ1-6,TRBD1,TGTGCCAGCAGTAGACACGGACAGGGATATAATTCACCCCTCCACTTT,CASSRHGQGYNSPLHF
TRBV4-2,NA,TRBJ2-3,TRBD2,TGTGCCAGCAGCCCGATGAAGCGGGGGGGTTACACAGATACGCAGTATTTT,CASSPMKRGGYTDTQYF
TRBV20-1,NA,TRBJ2-7,NA,TGCAGTGGGTTTAGCGAGGGTAGCTCCTACGAGCAGTACTTC,CSGFSEGSSYEQYF
TRBV29-1,NA,TRBJ1-1,TRBD1,TGCAGCGCCCGGGACAGCAAAAACACTGAAGCTTTCTTT,CSARDSKNTEAFF
TRBV3-1,many,TRBJ1-2,NA,TGTGCCAGCAGCCAACCACAGGGCACAAGTGGCTACACCTTC,CASSQPQGTSGYTF
TRBV12-3/TRBV12-4,NA,TRBJ2-7,NA,TGTGCCAGCAGTTTGAGGGGGGGACCTGGCGAGCAGTACTTC,CASSLRGGPGEQYF
TRBV25-1,few,TRBJ2-5,TRBD1,TGTGCCAGCAGTGAATTGTATGGGACAGCCCCGCAAGAGACCCAGTACTTC,CASSELYGTAPQETQYF
TRBV12-5,few,TRBJ2-5,TRBD2,TGTGCTAGTGGTTTGGTAACGGGAGGCGGGAGGGCCCCCAGCCAAGAGACCCAGTACTTC,CASGLVTGGGRAPSQETQYF
TRBV20-1,few,TRBJ2-3,TRBD2,TGCAGTGCCGCCCCGGGAGGACCAGATACGCAGTATTTT,CSAAPGGPDTQYF
TRBV4-2,few,TRBJ1-6,NA,TGTGCCAGCAGCCAAGAGCGGCAGGGCTCTAATTCACCCCTCCACTTT,CASSQERQGSNSPLHF
TRBV12-3/TRBV12-4,few,TRBJ1-3,NA,TGTGCCAGCAGTCATAGAACCCAGGGGCTGAGCGGAAACACCATATATTTT,CASSHRTQGLSGNTIYF
TRBV3-1,few,TRBJ2-3,NA,TGTGCCAGCAGCCTGACTGAGTATACGCAGTATTTT,CASSLTEYTQYF
TRBV12-3/TRBV12-4,few,TRBJ2-3,TRBD1,TGTGCCAGCAGTTTAGCGAGGGGGCGTACAGATACGCAGTATTTT,CASSLARGRTDTQYF
TRBV10-3,few,TRBJ2-1,TRBD2,TGTGCCATCAACCCAAGCGGGAGGGCCGACAATGAGCAGTTCTTC,CAINPSGRADNEQFF
TRBV7-2,few,TRBJ1-5,TRBD1,TGTGCCAGCAGCTTAAGGGGGACAGGGCTTAGCAATCAGCCCCAGCATTTT,CASSLRGTGLSNQPQHF
TRBV7-2,NA,TRBJ2-1,NA,TGTGCCAGCAGCTTAATACGGGGTTACAATGAGCAGTTCTTC,CASSLIRGYNEQFF
TRBV6-5,many,TRBJ1-2,NA,TGTGCCAGCAGTTACTCTTACTCAGAATACTATGGCTACACCTTC,CASSYSYSEYYGYTF
TRBV29-1,few,TRBJ2-1,TRBD2,TGCAGCGTTCAAGTAGCGGGAGTGGGGGATGAGCAGTTCTTC,CSVQVAGVGDEQFF
TRBV27,few,TRBJ2-1,TRBD2,TGTGCCAGCAGTTTAATGGCCAGCGGGGGTCCAGAGGAGCAGTTCTTC,CASSLMASGGPEEQFF
TRBV2,NA,TRBJ2-5,NA,TGTGCCATCCAGCAGTACCAAGAGACCCAGTACTTC,CAIQQYQETQYF
TRBV10-3,NA,TRBJ2-5,TRBD2,TGTGCCATCAGATCGACTAGCGGGGAAGAGACCCAGTACTTC,CAIRSTSGEETQYF
TRBV12-3/TRBV12-4,NA,TRBJ2-5,TRBD1,TGTGCCAGCAGTTCCGACAGGGTGGGAGAGACCCAGTACTTC,CASSSDRVGETQYF
TRBV9,NA,TRBJ2-7,TRBD2,TGTGCCAGCAGCGTAGGACCGGGACTAGCGGGAAAGTACGAGCAGTACTTC,CASSVGPGLAGKYEQYF
TRBV15,NA,TRBJ2-4,NA,TGTGCCACCAGGGATCTACTGGGGCTAGCCAAAAACATTCAGTACTTC,CATRDLLGLAKNIQYF
TRBV6-1,few,TRBJ1-1,NA,TGTGCCAGCAGTCCCGCAGGGGTAAGAACTGAAGCTTTCTTT,CASSPAGVRTEAFF
TRBV12-3/TRBV12-4,few,TRBJ1-4,NA,TGTGCCAGCAGGGGAGGGCCTAATGAAAAACTGTTTTTT,CASRGGPNEKLFF
TRBV28,NA,TRBJ1-1,NA,TGTGCCAGCAGTTTATTCCAGGGTGGAGCTTTCTTT,CASSLFQGGAFF
TRBV5-1,few,TRBJ1-1,NA,TGCGCCAGCAGCTGGGGAGGGGTTGGTTCCGGGAGCACTGAAGCTTTCTTT,CASSWGGVGSGSTEAFF
TRBV19,NA,TRBJ1-2,NA,TGTGCCAGTAGTTTGGATTACTATGGCTACACCTTC,CASSLDYYGYTF
TRBV5-1,NA,TRBJ2-2,TRBD1,TGCGCCAGCAGGTTCACAGGGGGCGCGGACACCGAGGAGCTGTTTTTT,CASRFTGGADTEELFF
TRBV18,NA,TRBJ2-1,NA,TGTGCCAGCTCACCACTTAGCTCCTACAATGAGCAGTTCTTC,CASSPLSSYNEQFF
TRBV4-1,NA,TRBJ1-6,TRBD1,TGCGCCAGCAGCCAAGAGCCGACAGGGCTAGGGTATTCACCCCTCCACTTT,CASSQEPTGLGYSPLHF
TRBV6-2/TRBV6-3,few,TRBJ2-6,NA,TGTGCCAGCACTACAGGGTTCCTAGTCTCTGGGGCCAACGTCCTGACTTTC,CASTTGFLVSGANVLTF
TRBV30,NA,TRBJ1-1,NA,TGTGCCTGGAATTCGCGGCGGACTGAAGCTTTCTTT,CAWNSRRTEAFF
TRBV23-1,NA,TRBJ1-5,NA,TGCGCCAGCAGTCAATCGGAGGGCAGGGTCGGCCTCGAGCCCCAGCATTTT,CASSQSEGRVGLEPQHF
TRBV2,many,TRBJ1-5,NA,TGTGCCAGCAGTGACTTGACATTCACTAGCAATCAGCCCCAGCATTTT,CASSDLTFTSNQPQHF
TRBV14,NA,TRBJ2-7,NA,TGTGCCAGCAGCAATATTGGGAGCTCCTACGAGCAGTACTTC,CASSNIGSSYEQYF
TRBV10-3,NA,TRBJ2-5,NA,TGTGCCATCAGTGAGTCGATGGTAGGTCAAGAGACCCAGTACTTC,CAISESMVGQETQYF
TRBV6-5,many,TRBJ1-6,TRBD1,TGTGCCAGCAGTTACATGACAGGGAGGTCACCCCTCCACTTT,CASSYMTGRSPLHF
TRBV4-1,NA,TRBJ2-5,TRBD2,TGCGCCAGCAGCCAAGAAATAACTAGCGGGGAGGGAGAGACCCAGTACTTC,CASSQEITSGEGETQYF
TRBV4-3,NA,TRBJ1-2,NA,TGCGCCAGCAGCCAAGACGTGGGACTGACCTATGGCTACACCTTC,CASSQDVGLTYGYTF
TRBV10-3,few,TRBJ2-1,NA,TGTGCCATCAGTGACCAGCGGGCCTACAATGAGCAGTTCTTC,CAISDQRAYNEQFF